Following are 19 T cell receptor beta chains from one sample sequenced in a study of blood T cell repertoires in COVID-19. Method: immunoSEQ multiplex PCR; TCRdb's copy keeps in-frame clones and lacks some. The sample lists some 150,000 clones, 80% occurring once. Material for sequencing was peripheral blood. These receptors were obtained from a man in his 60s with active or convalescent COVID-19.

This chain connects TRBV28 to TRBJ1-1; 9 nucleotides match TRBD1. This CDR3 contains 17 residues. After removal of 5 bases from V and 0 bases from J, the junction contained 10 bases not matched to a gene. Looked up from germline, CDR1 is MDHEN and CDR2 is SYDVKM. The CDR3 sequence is CASSLRGTGPLNTEAFF. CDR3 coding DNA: TGTGCCAGCAGTCTTCGCGGGACAGGGCCCCTGAACACTGAAGCTTTCTTT.

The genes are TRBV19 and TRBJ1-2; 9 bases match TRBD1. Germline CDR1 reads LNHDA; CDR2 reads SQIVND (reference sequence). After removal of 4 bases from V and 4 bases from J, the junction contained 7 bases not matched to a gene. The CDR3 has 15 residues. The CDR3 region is CASSKDRGARYGYTF. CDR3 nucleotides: TGTGCCAGTAGTAAGGACAGGGGCGCCCGCTATGGCTACACCTTC.

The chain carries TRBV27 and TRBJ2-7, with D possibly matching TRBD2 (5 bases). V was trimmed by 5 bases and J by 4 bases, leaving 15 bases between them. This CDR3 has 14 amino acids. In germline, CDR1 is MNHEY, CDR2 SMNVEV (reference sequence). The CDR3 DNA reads TGTGCCAGCAGTCCCTTTGCGGGTTCTTACGAGCAGTACTTC. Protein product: CASSPFAGSYEQYF.

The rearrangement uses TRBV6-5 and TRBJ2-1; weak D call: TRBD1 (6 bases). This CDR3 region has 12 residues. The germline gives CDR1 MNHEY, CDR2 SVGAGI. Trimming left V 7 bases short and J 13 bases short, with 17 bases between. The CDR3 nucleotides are TGTGCCAGCACCCTACAGGGTGCGTTCCAGTTCTTC. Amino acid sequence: CASTLQGAFQFF.

In DNA form, the CDR3 reads TGTGCCAGCTCACCCCTGCAGGGTTGGGACACTGAAGCTTTCTTT. Residues: CASSPLQGWDTEAFF. The chain couples TRBV18 to TRBJ1-1; tentative D call: TRBD1 (5 bases). The CDR3 is made up of 15 amino acids. CDR1 and CDR2 from the germline V gene are KGHSH and LQKENI. Deletions cut 3 bases from V and 3 bases from J, with 14 bases between.

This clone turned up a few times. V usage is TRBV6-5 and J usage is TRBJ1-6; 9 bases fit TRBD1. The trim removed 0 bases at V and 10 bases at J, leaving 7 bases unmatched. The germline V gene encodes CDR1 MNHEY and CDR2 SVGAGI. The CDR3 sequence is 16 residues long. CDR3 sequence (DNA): TGTGCCAGCAGTTACTCGCCTGGACAGGGGAACTCACCCCTCCACTTT. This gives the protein CASSYSPGQGNSPLHF.

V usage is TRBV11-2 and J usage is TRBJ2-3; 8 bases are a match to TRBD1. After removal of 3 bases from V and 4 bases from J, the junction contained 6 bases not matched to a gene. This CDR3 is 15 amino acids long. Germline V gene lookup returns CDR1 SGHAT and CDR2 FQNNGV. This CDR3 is CASSFIRGQADTQYF. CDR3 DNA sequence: TGTGCCAGCAGCTTTATCAGGGGGCAGGCAGATACGCAGTATTTT.

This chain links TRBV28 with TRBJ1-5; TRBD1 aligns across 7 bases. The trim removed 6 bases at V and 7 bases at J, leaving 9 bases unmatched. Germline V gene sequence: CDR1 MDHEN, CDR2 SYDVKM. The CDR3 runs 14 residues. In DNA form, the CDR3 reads TGTGCCAGCAGCCCCGACAGGGAGAGGCAGCCCCAGCATTTT. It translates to CASSPDRERQPQHF.

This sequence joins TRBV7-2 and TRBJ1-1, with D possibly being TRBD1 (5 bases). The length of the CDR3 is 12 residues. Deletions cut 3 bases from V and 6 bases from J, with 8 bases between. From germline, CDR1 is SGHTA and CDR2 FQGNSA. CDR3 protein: CASSLTVSEAFF. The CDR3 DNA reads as TGTGCCAGCAGCTTGACAGTTTCTGAAGCTTTCTTT. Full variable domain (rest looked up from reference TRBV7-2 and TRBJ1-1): GAGVSQSPSNKVTEKGKDVELRCDPISGHTALYWYRQSLGQGLEFLIYFQGNSAPDKSGLPSDRFSAERTGGSVSTLTIQRTQQEDSAVYLCASSLTVSEAFFGQGTRLTVV.

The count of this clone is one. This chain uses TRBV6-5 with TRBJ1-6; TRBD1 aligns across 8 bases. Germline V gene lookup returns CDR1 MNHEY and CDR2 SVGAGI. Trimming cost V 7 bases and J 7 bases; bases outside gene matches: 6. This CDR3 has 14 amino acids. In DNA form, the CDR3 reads TGTGCCAGCACCAAGACAGGGGAAAATTCACCCCTCCACTTT. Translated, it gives CASTKTGENSPLHF.

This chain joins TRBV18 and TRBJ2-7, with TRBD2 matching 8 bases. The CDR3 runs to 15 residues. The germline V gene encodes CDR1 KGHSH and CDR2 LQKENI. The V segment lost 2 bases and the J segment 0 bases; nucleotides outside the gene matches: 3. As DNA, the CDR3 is TGTGCCAGCTCACCAACTAGCGGAACCTCCTACGAGCAGTACTTC. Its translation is CASSPTSGTSYEQYF.

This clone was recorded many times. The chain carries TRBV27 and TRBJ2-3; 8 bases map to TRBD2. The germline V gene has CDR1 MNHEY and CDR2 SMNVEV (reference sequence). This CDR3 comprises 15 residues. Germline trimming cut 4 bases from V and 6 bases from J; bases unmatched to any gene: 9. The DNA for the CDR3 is TGTGCCAGCAGTTCCCTTGCCGGGAGGGCCGATACGCAGTATTTT. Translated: CASSSLAGRADTQYF.

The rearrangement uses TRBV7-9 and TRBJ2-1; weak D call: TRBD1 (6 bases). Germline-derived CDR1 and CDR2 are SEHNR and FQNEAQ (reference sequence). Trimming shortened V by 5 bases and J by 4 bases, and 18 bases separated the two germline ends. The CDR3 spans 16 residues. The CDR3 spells CASSRYGQLLYNEQFF. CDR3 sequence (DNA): TGTGCCAGCAGCCGATACGGACAGCTCCTTTACAATGAGCAGTTCTTC.

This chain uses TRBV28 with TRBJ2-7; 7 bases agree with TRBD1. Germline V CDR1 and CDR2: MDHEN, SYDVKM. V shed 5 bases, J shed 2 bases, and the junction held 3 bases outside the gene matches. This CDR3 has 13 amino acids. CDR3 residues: CASSRDSPYEQYF. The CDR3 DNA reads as TGTGCCAGCAGTAGGGACAGCCCCTACGAGCAGTACTTC.

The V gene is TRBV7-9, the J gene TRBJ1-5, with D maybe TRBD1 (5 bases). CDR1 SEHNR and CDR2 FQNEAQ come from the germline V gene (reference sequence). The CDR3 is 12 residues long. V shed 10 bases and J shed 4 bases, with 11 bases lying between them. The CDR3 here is CATGRDNQPQHF. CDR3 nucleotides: TGTGCCACAGGGAGGGATAATCAGCCCCAGCATTTT.

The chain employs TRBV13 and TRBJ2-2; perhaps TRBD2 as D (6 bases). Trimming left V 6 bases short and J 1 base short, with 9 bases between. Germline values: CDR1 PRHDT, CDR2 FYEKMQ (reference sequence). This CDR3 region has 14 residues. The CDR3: CASRLGGNTGELFF. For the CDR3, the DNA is TGTGCCAGCAGGCTCGGGGGGAACACCGGGGAGCTGTTTTTT.

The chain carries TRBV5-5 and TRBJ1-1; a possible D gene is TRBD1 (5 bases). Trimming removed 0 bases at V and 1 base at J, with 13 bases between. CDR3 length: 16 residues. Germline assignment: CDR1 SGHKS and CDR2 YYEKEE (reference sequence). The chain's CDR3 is CASSLGQPVANTEAFF. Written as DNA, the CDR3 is TGTGCCAGCAGCTTGGGACAGCCGGTTGCGAACACTGAAGCTTTCTTT.

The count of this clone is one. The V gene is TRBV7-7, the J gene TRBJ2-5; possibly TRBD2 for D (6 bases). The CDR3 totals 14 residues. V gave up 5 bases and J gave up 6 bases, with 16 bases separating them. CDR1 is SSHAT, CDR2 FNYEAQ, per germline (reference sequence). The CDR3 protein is CASSPPGGRKTQYF. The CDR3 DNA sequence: TGTGCCAGCAGCCCCCCTGGGGGGAGAAAGACCCAGTACTTC.

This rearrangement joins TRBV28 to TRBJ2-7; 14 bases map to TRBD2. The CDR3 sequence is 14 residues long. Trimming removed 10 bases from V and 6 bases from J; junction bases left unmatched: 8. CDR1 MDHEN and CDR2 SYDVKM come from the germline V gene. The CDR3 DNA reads TGTGCCACCGGGACTAGCGGGAGTCATGTCGAGCAGTACTTC. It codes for CATGTSGSHVEQYF.